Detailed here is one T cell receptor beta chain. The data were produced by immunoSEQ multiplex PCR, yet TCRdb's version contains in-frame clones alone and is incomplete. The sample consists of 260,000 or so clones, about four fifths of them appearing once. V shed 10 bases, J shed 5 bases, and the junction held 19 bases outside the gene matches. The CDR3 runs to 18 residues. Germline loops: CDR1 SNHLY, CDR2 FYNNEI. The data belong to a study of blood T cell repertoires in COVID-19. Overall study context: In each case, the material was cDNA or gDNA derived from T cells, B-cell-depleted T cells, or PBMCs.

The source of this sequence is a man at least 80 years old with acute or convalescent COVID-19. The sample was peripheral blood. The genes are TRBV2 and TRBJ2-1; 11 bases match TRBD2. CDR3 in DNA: TGTGCCACCCGAGATATAGCGGGAGGGCCGATGCTAAACAATGAGCAGTTCTTC. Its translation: CATRDIAGGPMLNNEQFF.